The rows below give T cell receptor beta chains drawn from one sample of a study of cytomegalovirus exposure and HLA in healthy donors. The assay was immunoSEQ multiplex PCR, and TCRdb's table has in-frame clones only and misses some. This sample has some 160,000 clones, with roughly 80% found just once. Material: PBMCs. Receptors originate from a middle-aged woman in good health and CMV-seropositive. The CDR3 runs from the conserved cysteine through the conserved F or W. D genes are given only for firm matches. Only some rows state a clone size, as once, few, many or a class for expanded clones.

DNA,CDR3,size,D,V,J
TGTGCCAGCAGTTTCTCCCCCGGGTCAGCCAAAAACATTCAGTACTTC,CASSFSPGSAKNIQYF,NA,NA,TRBV28,TRBJ2-4
TGTGCCAGCAGTCCAGACCCAGGGGAGCCCTACGAGCAGTACTTC,CASSPDPGEPYEQYF,NA,NA,TRBV28,TRBJ2-7
TGTGCCAGCAGTGGACAGGCCACCTACGAGCAGTACTTC,CASSGQATYEQYF,NA,NA,TRBV6-1,TRBJ2-7
TGTGCCAGCAGCCAAACCGGGACAGGGATCGGCGACGAGCAGTACTTC,CASSQTGTGIGDEQYF,NA,TRBD1,TRBV5-4,TRBJ2-7
TGTGCCAGCAGCTTAATGCCCGGGGGCAATGAGCAGTTCTTC,CASSLMPGGNEQFF,NA,NA,TRBV7-3,TRBJ2-1
TGTGCCAGCAGCTCCGCGGGAGGCCCAGGGTACGAGCAGTACTTC,CASSSAGGPGYEQYF,NA,TRBD2,TRBV7-3,TRBJ2-7
TGTGCCAGCAGCTTGGGAGTAGCGGGAGGGCCGCCAGATACGCAGTATTTT,CASSLGVAGGPPDTQYF,NA,TRBD2,TRBV5-4,TRBJ2-3
TGCAGTGCTAGAACAGGGACCCAGTACTTC,CSARTGTQYF,NA,NA,TRBV20-1,TRBJ2-5
TGCGCCAGCAGCTCACAGGGGCCTTACGAGCAGTACTTC,CASSSQGPYEQYF,NA,TRBD1,TRBV5-1,TRBJ2-7
TGCGCCAGCAGCTTGAGATTCGGAGCGGGAGGAGGGAACCACCAAGAGACCCAGTACTTC,CASSLRFGAGGGNHQETQYF,NA,TRBD2,TRBV5-1,TRBJ2-5
TGTGCCAGCAGCGTAGGCCCCCAATTCCGACACCCAGATACGCAGTATTTT,CASSVGPQFRHPDTQYF,NA,NA,TRBV9,TRBJ2-3
TGTGCCAGCAGCCAAGCCCCGACAGGGTGGAATTCACCCCTCCACTTT,CASSQAPTGWNSPLHF,NA,TRBD1,TRBV5-4,TRBJ1-6
TGCGCCAGCAGCCAAGATGGGACAGGGGATTACGAGCAGTACTTC,CASSQDGTGDYEQYF,few,TRBD1,TRBV4-1,TRBJ2-7
TGCGCCAGCAGCTTACAGGGGCACGACACTGAAGCTTTCTTT,CASSLQGHDTEAFF,NA,TRBD1,TRBV5-1,TRBJ1-1
TGTGCCAGCAGTTCGTTTGTGGGGGCGGTCGCCTACGAGCAGTACTTC,CASSSFVGAVAYEQYF,once,NA,TRBV27,TRBJ2-7
TGCGCCAGCAGTGAGTCCCAGGGAAGCACCATATATTTT,CASSESQGSTIYF,NA,NA,TRBV10-2,TRBJ1-3
TGCGCCAGCAGCCCGCAAGACAGGGCCTCCTACGGGCAGTACTTC,CASSPQDRASYGQYF,NA,TRBD1,TRBV5-1,TRBJ2-7
TGTGCCAGCAGTCAGACTAGCGGGGGGGCATATGGGGAGACCCAGTACTTC,CASSQTSGGAYGETQYF,NA,TRBD2,TRBV28,TRBJ2-5
TGTGCCAGCAGTTTATTACCAACAGGGTTGGCGGGTGACTACGAGCAGTACTTC,CASSLLPTGLAGDYEQYF,NA,NA,TRBV28,TRBJ2-7
TGTGCCAGCAGTTTAAATCCCAGGAATCAGCCCCAGCATTTT,CASSLNPRNQPQHF,NA,NA,TRBV27,TRBJ1-5
TGTGCTTTGGGGGGGGACGGGGCAGTCCAAGAGACCCAGTACTTC,CALGGDGAVQETQYF,NA,TRBD2,TRBV30,TRBJ2-5
TGTGCCAGCAGTTCTCTTCCAGGGGTCGCCGGGGAGCTGTTTTTT,CASSSLPGVAGELFF,NA,NA,TRBV6-5,TRBJ2-2
TGTGCCAGCAGTGACCGCGAGGGTGTTCATTCACCCCTCCACTTT,CASSDREGVHSPLHF,once,NA,TRBV25-1,TRBJ1-6
TGTGCCAGCAGTCTCAGGGCAGGGGGGCAGTTCTTC,CASSLRAGGQFF,NA,TRBD1,TRBV6-6,TRBJ2-1